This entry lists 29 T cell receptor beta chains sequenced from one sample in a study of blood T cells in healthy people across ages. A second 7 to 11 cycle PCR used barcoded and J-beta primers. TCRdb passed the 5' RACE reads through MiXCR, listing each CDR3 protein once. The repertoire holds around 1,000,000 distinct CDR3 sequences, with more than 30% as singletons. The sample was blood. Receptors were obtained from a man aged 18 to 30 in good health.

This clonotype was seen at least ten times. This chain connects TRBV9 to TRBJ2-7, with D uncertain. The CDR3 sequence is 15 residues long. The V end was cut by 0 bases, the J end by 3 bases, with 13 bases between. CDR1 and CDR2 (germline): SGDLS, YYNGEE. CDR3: CASSVAVGLNYEQYF. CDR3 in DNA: TGTGCCAGCAGCGTAGCCGTAGGGCTAAACTACGAGCAGTACTTC.

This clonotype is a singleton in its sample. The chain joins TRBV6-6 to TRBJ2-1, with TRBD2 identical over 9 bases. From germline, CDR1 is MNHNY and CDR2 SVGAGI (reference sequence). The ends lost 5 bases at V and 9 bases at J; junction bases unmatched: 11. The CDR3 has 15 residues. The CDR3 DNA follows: TGTGCCAGCAGTCTCAGGGCGGGGGGGCTCCCTGAGCAGTTCTTC. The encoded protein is CASSLRAGGLPEQFF.

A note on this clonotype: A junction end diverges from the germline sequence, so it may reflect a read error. CDR3 sequence reads: CASPPPAGVFNYGYTF. In DNA form, the CDR3 reads TGTGCCAGCCCACCACCGGCAGGGGTTTTCAACTATGGCTACACCTTC. This chain uses TRBV18 with TRBJ1-2; perhaps TRBD1 as D (6 bases). Germline values: CDR1 KGHSH, CDR2 LQKENI. The CDR3 loop spans 16 amino acids.

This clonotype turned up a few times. DNA for the CDR3: TGCAGTGCTAGAGATACGGGGGGTCCCACAGATACGCAGTATTTT. It yields the protein CSARDTGGPTDTQYF. This chain connects TRBV20-1 to TRBJ2-3; 7 bases align to TRBD2. The V and J ends lost 0 bases and 2 bases, in that order; junction bases with no gene match: 5. The CDR3 has 15 amino acids. Germline CDR1 is DFQATT and CDR2 is SNEGSKA (reference sequence).

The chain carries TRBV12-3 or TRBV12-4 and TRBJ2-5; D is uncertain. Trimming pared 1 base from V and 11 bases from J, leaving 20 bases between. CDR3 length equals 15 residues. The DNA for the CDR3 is TGTGCCAGCAGTTTAGTGTCCGGCCAGACCGATGAGCAGTACTTC. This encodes CASSLVSGQTDEQYF.

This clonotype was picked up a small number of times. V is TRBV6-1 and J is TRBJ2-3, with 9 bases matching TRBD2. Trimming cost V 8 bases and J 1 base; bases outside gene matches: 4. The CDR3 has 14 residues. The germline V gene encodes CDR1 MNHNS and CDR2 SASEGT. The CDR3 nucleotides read TGTGCCAGCGGTCGACTAGCGGGCACAGATACGCAGTATTTT. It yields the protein CASGRLAGTDTQYF.

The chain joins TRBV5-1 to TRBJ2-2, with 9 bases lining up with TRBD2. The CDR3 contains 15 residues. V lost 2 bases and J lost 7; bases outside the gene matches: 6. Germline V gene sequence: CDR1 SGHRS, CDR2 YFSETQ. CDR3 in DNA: TGCGCCAGCAGCTTTAGCGGGGGAGCGAACGGGGAGCTGTTTTTT. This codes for CASSFSGGANGELFF. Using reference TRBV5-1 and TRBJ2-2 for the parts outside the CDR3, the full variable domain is KAGVTQTPRYLIKTRGQQVTLSCSPISGHRSVSWYQQTPGQGLQFLFEYFSETQRNKGNFPGRFSGRQFSNSRSEMNVSTLELGDSALYLCASSFSGGANGELFFGEGSRLTVL.

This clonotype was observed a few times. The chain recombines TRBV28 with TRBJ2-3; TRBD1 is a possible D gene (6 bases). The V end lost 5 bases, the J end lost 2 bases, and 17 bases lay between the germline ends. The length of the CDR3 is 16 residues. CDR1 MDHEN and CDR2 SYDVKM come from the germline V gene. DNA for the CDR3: TGTGCCAGCAGTCCTCACCAACAGGGCTCCACAGATACGCAGTATTTT. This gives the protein CASSPHQQGSTDTQYF.

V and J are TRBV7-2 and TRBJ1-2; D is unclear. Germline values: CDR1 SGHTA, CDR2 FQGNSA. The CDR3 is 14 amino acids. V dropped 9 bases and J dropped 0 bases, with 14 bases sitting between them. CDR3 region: CARVQDGSNYGYTF. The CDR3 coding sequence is TGTGCCAGGGTCCAGGACGGCTCTAACTATGGCTACACCTTC.

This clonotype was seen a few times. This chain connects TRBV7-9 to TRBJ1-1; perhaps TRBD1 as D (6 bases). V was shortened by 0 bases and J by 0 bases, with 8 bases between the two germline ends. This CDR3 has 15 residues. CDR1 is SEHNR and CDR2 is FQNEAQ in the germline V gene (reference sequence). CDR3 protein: CASSLAQGLNTEAFF. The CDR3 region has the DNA TGTGCCAGCAGCTTAGCGCAGGGGTTGAACACTGAAGCTTTCTTT.

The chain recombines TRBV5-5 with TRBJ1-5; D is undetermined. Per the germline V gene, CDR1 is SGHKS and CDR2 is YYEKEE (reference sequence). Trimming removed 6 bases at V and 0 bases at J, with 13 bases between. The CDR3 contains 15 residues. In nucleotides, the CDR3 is TGTGCCAGCACCGTGACACCTTATAGCAATCAGCCCCAGCATTTT. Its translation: CASTVTPYSNQPQHF.

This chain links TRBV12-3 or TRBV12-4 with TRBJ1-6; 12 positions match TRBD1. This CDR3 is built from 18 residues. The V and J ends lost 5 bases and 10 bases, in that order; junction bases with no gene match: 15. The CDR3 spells CASSPGRDRGLPLSPLHF. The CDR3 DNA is TGTGCCAGCAGTCCGGGGAGGGACAGGGGGCTTCCCCTCTCACCCCTCCACTTT.

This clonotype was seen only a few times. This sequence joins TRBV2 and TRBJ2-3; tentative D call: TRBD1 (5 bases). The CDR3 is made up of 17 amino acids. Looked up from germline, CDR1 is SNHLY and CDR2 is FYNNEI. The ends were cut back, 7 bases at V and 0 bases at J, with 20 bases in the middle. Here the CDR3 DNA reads TGTGCCAGCAAGGGTTCGGACCACAGGCCTAGCACAGATACGCAGTATTTT. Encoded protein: CASKGSDHRPSTDTQYF.

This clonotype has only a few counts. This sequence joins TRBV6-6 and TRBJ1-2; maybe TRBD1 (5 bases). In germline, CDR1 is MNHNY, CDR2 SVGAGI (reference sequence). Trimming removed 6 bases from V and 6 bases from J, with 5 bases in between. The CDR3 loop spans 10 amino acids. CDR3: CASRGDGYTF. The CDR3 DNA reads TGTGCCAGCAGAGGGGATGGCTACACCTTC.

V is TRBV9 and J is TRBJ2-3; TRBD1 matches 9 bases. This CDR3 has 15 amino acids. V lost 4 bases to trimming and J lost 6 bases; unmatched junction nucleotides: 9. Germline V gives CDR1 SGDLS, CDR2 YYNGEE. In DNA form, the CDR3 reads TGTGCCAGCAGCCCCCGGGACAGGGTCTTGGATACGCAGTATTTT. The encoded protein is CASSPRDRVLDTQYF.

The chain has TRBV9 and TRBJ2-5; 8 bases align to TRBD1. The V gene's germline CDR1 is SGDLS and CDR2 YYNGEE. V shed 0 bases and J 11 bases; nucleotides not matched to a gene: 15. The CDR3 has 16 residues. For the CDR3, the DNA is TGTGCCAGCAGCGTAGAGGGGCAGGGGGCGAGGAATGAGCAGTACTTC. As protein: CASSVEGQGARNEQYF.

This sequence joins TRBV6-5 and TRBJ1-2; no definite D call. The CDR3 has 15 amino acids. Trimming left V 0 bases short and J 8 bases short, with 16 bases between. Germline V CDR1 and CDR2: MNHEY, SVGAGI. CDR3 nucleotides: TGTGCCAGCAGTTACTCACAGCGCGTAGGGAGAGGCTACACCTTC. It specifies CASSYSQRVGRGYTF.

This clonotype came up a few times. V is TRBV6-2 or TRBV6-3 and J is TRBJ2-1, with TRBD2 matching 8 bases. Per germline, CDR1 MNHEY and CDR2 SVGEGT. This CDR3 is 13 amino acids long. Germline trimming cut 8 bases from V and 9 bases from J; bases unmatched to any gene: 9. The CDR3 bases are TGTGCCAGCTCCCCGTTCGGGGGGGGTGAGCAGTTCTTC. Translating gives CASSPFGGGEQFF.

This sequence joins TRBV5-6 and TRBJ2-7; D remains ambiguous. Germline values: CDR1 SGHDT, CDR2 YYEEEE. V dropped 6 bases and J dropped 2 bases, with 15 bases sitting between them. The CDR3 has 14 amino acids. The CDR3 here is CASTKVGSTYEQYF. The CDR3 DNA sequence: TGTGCCAGCACTAAAGTGGGATCCACCTACGAGCAGTACTTC.

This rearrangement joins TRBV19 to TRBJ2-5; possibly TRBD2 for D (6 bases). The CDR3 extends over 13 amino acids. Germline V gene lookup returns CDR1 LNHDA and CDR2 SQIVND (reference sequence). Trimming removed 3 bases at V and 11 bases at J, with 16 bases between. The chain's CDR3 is CASSITEGGEQYF. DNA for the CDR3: TGTGCCAGTAGTATTACGGAGGGCGGAGAGCAGTACTTC.

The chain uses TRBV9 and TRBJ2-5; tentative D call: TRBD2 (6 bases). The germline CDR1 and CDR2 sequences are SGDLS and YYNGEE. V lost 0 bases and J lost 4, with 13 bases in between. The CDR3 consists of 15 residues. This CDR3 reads CASSVDGGMGETQYF. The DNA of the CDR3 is TGTGCCAGCAGCGTAGACGGCGGGATGGGAGAGACCCAGTACTTC.

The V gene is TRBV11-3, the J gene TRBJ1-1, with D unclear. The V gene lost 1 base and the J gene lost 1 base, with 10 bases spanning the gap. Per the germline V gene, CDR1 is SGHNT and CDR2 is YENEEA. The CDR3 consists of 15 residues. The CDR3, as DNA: TGTGCCAGCAGCTTAGGGACTGCCGAGAACACTGAAGCTTTCTTT. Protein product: CASSLGTAENTEAFF.

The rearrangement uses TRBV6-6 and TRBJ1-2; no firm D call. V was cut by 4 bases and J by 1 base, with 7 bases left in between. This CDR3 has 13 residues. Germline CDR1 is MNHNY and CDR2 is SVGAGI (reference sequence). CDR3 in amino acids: CASSWEGNYGYTF. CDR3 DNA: TGTGCCAGCAGTTGGGAGGGTAACTATGGCTACACCTTC.

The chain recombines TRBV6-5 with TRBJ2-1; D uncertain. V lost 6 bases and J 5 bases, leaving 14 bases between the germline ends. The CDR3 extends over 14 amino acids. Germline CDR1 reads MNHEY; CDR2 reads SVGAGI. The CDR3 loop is CASSKQWSDNEQFF. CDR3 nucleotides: TGTGCCAGCAGCAAGCAATGGTCGGACAATGAGCAGTTCTTC.

This CDR3 is CATSPGQDGDTQYF. Written as DNA, the CDR3 is TGTGCCACTAGCCCCGGACAAGACGGAGATACGCAGTATTTT. The chain combines TRBV28 with TRBJ2-3, with D tentatively TRBD1 or TRBD2 (5 bases each). V lost 10 bases to trimming and J lost 5 bases, with 19 bases between them. This CDR3 comprises 14 residues. CDR1 is MDHEN and CDR2 is SYDVKM in the germline V gene.

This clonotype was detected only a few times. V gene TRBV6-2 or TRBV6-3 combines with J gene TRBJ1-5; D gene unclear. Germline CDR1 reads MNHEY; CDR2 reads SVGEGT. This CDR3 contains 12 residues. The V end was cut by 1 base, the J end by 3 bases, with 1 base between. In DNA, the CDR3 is TGTGCCAGCAGTTACTTCAATCAGCCCCAGCATTTT. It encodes CASSYFNQPQHF.

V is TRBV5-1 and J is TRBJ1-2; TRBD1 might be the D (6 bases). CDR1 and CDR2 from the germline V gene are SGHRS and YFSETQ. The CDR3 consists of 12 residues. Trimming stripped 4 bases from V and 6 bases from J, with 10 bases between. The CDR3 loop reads CASSPRGHGYTF. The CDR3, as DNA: TGCGCCAGCAGCCCCCGGGGGCATGGCTACACCTTC. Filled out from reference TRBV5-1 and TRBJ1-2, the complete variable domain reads KAGVTQTPRYLIKTRGQQVTLSCSPISGHRSVSWYQQTPGQGLQFLFEYFSETQRNKGNFPGRFSGRQFSNSRSEMNVSTLELGDSALYLCASSPRGHGYTFGSGTRLTVV.

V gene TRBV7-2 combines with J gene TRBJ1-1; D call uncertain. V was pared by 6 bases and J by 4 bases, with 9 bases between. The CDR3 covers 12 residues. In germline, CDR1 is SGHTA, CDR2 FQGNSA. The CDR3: CASRHRGTEAFF. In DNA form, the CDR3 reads TGTGCCAGCAGACACCGAGGCACTGAAGCTTTCTTT.

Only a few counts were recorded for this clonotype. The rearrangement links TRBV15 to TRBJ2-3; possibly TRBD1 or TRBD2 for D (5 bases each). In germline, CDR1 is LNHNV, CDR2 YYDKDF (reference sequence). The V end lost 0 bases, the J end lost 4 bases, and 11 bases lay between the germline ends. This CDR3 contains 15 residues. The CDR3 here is CATSRDPGPSDTQYF. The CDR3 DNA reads TGTGCCACCAGCAGAGATCCGGGGCCTTCAGATACGCAGTATTTT.